Sequencing of this T cell receptor beta chain was carried out in a study of blood T cell repertoires in COVID-19. Assay used: immunoSEQ multiplex PCR; TCRdb lists only in-frame clones, some missing. The sample records approximately 380,000 clones, more than 85% being singletons. Trimming removed 0 bases from V and 1 base from J; junction bases left unmatched: 3. The CDR3 extends over 16 amino acids. Germline loops: CDR1 SEHNR, CDR2 FQNEAQ (reference sequence). This sequence joins TRBV7-9 and TRBJ1-1; TRBD1 matches 9 bases. Sequencing input: PBMCs or T cells enriched from blood (not recorded which). This sequence was found in a middle-aged woman who had been exposed to COVID-19. The CDR3 is CASSLAGQGWNTEAFF. The CDR3 DNA reads as TGTGCCAGCAGCTTAGCGGGACAGGGCTGGAACACTGAAGCTTTCTTT.